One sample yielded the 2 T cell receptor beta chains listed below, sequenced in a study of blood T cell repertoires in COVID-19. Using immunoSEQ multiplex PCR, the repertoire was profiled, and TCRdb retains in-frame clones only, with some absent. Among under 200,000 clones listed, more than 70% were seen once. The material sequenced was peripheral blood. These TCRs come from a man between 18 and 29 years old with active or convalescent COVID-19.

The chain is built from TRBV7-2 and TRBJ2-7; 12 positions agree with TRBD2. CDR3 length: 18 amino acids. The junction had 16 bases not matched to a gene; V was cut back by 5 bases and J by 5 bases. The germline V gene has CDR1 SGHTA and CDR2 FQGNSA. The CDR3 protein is CASSTPNLLAGGPHEQYF. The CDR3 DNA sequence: TGTGCCAGCAGCACCCCGAATCTCCTAGCGGGAGGGCCGCACGAGCAGTACTTC.

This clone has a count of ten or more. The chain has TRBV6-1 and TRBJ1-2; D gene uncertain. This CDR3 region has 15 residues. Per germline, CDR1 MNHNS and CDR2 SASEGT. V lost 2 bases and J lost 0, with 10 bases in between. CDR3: CASSEMNTANYGYTF. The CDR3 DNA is TGTGCCAGCAGTGAAATGAACACAGCTAACTATGGCTACACCTTC.